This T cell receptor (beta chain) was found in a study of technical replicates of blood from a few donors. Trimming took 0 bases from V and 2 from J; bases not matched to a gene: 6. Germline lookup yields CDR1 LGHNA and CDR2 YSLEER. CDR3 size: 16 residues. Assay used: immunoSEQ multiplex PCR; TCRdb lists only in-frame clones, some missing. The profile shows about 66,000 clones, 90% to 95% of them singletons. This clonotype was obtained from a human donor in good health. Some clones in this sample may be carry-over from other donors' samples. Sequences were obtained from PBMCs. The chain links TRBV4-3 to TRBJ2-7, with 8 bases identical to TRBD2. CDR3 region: CASSQDRGTRAYEQYF. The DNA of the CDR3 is TGCGCCAGCAGCCAAGATCGGGGGACTAGAGCCTACGAGCAGTACTTC.